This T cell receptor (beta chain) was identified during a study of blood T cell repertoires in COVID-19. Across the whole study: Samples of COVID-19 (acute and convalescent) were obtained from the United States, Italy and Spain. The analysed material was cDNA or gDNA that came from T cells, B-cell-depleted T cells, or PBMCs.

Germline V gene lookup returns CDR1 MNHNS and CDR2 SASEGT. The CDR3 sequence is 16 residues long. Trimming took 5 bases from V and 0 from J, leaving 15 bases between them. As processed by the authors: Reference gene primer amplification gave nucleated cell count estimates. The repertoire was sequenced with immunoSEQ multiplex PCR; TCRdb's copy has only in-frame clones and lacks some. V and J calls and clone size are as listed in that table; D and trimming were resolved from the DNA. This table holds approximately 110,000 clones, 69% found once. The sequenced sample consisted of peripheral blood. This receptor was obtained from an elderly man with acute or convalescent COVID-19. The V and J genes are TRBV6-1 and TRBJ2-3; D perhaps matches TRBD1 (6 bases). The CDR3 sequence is CASSQDRRSSTDTQYF. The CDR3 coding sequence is TGTGCCAGCAGTCAAGACAGGCGCTCTAGCACAGATACGCAGTATTTT.